This note documents a single T cell receptor (beta chain) sequence. The CDR3 runs to 14 residues. Germline CDR1 is LGHDT and CDR2 is YNNKEL (reference sequence). V lost 3 bases and J lost 2, with 9 bases in between. These data belong to a study of blood T cell repertoires in COVID-19. Across the study: Acute and convalescent COVID-19 specimens originated in the United States, Italy and Spain. T cells, B-cell-depleted T cells, or PBMCs provided the cDNA or gDNA that served as material.

Authors' analysis steps: Amplifying reference gene primers gave estimates of nucleated cell counts. The protocol was immunoSEQ multiplex PCR, while the TCRdb copy is restricted to in-frame clones and leaves out a portion. The V and J calls and the clone size are those of that table, but D and trimming were determined from the DNA. The sample records about 83,000 clones, about 88% being singletons. The TCR was taken from a woman older than 75 with active or convalescent COVID-19. The sample was peripheral blood. The chain joins TRBV3-1 (or the pseudogene TRBV3-2) to TRBJ2-3, with D possibly matching TRBD2 (6 bases). CDR3 loop: CASSQRGLTDTQYF. The CDR3 bases are TGTGCCAGCAGCCAGCGGGGACTCACAGATACGCAGTATTTT.